This T cell receptor beta chain was sequenced in a study of shared clonotypes between healthy human individuals. Across the whole study: Each donor's CD8 memory used one plate, CD8 naive two, each CD4 subset three. General observations from the study: When compared with the clonotypes that were shared by all four sorted-subset donors, the non-shared clonotypes turned out to have lower generation probabilities. In this cohort, only blood was sampled, and tissue repertoires likely differ.

Generated by immunoSEQ multiplex PCR, the TCRdb table keeps only in-frame clones and is missing some. Among about 1,800,000 clones listed, over 85% were seen once. In the naive CD8 group, cells lacked CD45RO and were positively selected for CCR7, so terminally differentiated effector memory CD45RA+ cells were left out. Adults of Caucasian background living in Nashville, Tennessee made up all donors. The ends were cut back, 7 bases at V and 5 bases at J, with 18 bases in the middle. There are 14 residues in the CDR3. The germline V gene encodes CDR1 SNHLY and CDR2 FYNNEI. A note on this clone: The antigen remains unidentified.

This chain links TRBV2 with TRBJ2-7; D not certain. Source material: naive CD8+ T cells sorted from blood. This clonotype was obtained from a man between 18 and 29 years old in good health. The CDR3 loop reads CASTLLSPGDEQYF. In nucleotides, the CDR3 is TGTGCCAGCACCTTACTGTCCCCTGGAGACGAGCAGTACTTC.